The next 25 T cell receptor beta chains were all read from a single sample in a study of cytomegalovirus exposure and HLA in healthy donors. A multiplex PCR was run with 60 Vbeta primers and 13 Jbeta primers. Using immunoSEQ multiplex PCR, the repertoire was profiled, and TCRdb retains in-frame clones only, with some absent. The data show around 140,000 clones, 8.9% seen once. Sequenced input: PBMCs. The origin of the receptors is a woman between 40 and 50 years old in good health and CMV-seropositive.

V and J are TRBV6-5 and TRBJ2-2; a weak D match, TRBD1 (5 bases). Germline loops: CDR1 MNHEY, CDR2 SVGAGI. This CDR3 is 14 amino acids long. Trimming took 6 bases from V and 6 from J, leaving 14 bases between them. The DNA for the CDR3 is TGTGCCAGCAGGAGTAGGGGTCAGGCCGGGGAGCTGTTTTTT. This sequence encodes CASRSRGQAGELFF.

This clone occurred a few times. The chain has TRBV20-1 and TRBJ2-5; TRBD1 agrees at 11 bases. The germline gives CDR1 DFQATT, CDR2 SNEGSKA (reference sequence). Trimming cost V 7 bases and J 10 bases; bases outside gene matches: 5. This CDR3 comprises 11 residues. DNA for the CDR3: TGCAGTGTCCCGGGACAGGGGGTCCAGTACTTC. Protein: CSVPGQGVQYF.

This clone was recorded a few times. V is TRBV7-9 and J is TRBJ2-1; D gene uncertain. Trimming removed 0 bases from V and 9 bases from J, with 6 bases in between. The V gene's germline CDR1 is SEHNR and CDR2 FQNEAQ (reference sequence). CDR3 length: 12 amino acids. DNA for the CDR3: TGTGCCAGCAGCTTAGCAGACTTTGAGCAGTTCTTC. This gives the protein CASSLADFEQFF.

This clone was seen a handful of times. The J gene is TRBJ2-1, the V gene TRBV5-1, with D possibly matching TRBD1 (5 bases). The CDR3 is 15 residues long. Between the trimmed V and J ends, which lost 0 bases and 7 bases, there was a span of 14 bases. Germline V lookup: CDR1 SGHRS, CDR2 YFSETQ. CDR3 region: CASSLGPGMPNEQFF. In DNA, the CDR3 is TGCGCCAGCAGCTTGGGCCCAGGGATGCCGAATGAGCAGTTCTTC.

This clone turned up a few times. The rearrangement links TRBV21-1 to TRBJ1-2. TRBV21-1 is marked as a pseudogene. This CDR3 spans 17 amino acids. CDR3 amino acids: CASSKCRSGTPNYGYTF. The CDR3, as DNA: TGTGCCAGCAGCAAATGTAGAAGCGGGACGCCTAACTATGGCTACACCTTC.

The V gene is TRBV4-3, the J gene TRBJ2-2; 7 bases match TRBD1. Germline CDR1 and CDR2: LGHNA and YSLEER. The CDR3 has 14 residues. V lost 3 bases to trimming and J lost 5 bases; unmatched junction nucleotides: 3. The CDR3: CASSHPQGTGELFF. The CDR3 nucleotides are TGCGCCAGCAGCCATCCACAGGGGACCGGGGAGCTGTTTTTT.

V is TRBV5-1 and J is TRBJ2-3, with 14 nucleotides matching TRBD2. The CDR3 loop spans 16 amino acids. CDR1 and CDR2 (germline): SGHRS, YFSETQ. Trimming at V came to 4 bases and at J to 4 bases, leaving 5 bases not matched to a gene. For the CDR3, the DNA is TGCGCCAGCAGCCGGGGACTAGCGGGGGAACCAGATACGCAGTATTTT. As protein: CASSRGLAGEPDTQYF. The whole variable domain, remainder taken from reference TRBV5-1 and TRBJ2-3, is KAGVTQTPRYLIKTRGQQVTLSCSPISGHRSVSWYQQTPGQGLQFLFEYFSETQRNKGNFPGRFSGRQFSNSRSEMNVSTLELGDSALYLCASSRGLAGEPDTQYFGPGTRLTVL.

The sample holds a few counts of this clone. The rearrangement links TRBV2 to TRBJ1-4; 8 bases are shared with TRBD1. The CDR3 has 15 residues. CDR1 and CDR2 from the germline V gene are SNHLY and FYNNEI. With V trimmed by 5 bases and J by 6 bases, 8 bases remained unmatched. CDR3 sequence (DNA): TGTGCCAGCAGTCCAGGAGCAGGGGGCGATGAAAAACTGTTTTTT. It codes for CASSPGAGGDEKLFF.

The chain carries TRBV2 and TRBJ1-2, with 7 bases that match TRBD1. V dropped 5 bases and J dropped 4; count of bases not matched to a gene: 7. This CDR3 has 14 residues. CDR1 and CDR2 from the germline V gene are SNHLY and FYNNEI. The DNA of the CDR3 is TGTGCCAGCAGTCGGGACAGCAAAATCTATGGCTACACCTTC. It translates to CASSRDSKIYGYTF.

A few counts support this clone. The gene calls are TRBV18 and TRBJ2-2, with 8 bases that match TRBD1. Germline-derived CDR1 and CDR2 are KGHSH and LQKENI. V gave up 2 bases and J gave up 4 bases; unmatched junction bases: 3. This CDR3 contains 15 residues. The CDR3 sequence: CASSPWTGRTGELFF. In DNA, the CDR3 is TGTGCCAGCTCACCATGGACAGGGCGCACCGGGGAGCTGTTTTTT.

The sample holds a few counts of this clone. Here the CDR3 reads CASSPGQGGTEAFF. CDR3 sequence (DNA): TGTGCCAGCAGCCCCGGACAGGGGGGAACTGAAGCTTTCTTT. J is TRBJ1-1 and V is TRBV7-9; 10 positions match TRBD1. Germline CDR1 reads SEHNR; CDR2 reads FQNEAQ (reference sequence). The trim removed 5 bases at V and 5 bases at J, leaving 5 bases unmatched. This CDR3 region has 14 residues.

CDR3 sequence reads: CASSYNRGGNTDTQYF. CDR3 DNA: TGTGCCAGCAGTTACAACAGGGGGGGAAACACAGATACGCAGTATTTT. This chain connects TRBV6-5 to TRBJ2-3; tentative D call: TRBD1 (8 bases). CDR3 length: 16 residues. Looked up from germline, CDR1 is MNHEY and CDR2 is SVGAGI. The V and J ends lost 2 bases and 2 bases respectively, with 14 bases between them.

The V call is TRBV19, the J call TRBJ2-7; no clear D gene. The V end lost 6 bases, the J end lost 2 bases, and 11 bases lay between the germline ends. Germline V gives CDR1 LNHDA, CDR2 SQIVND (reference sequence). The CDR3 totals 13 residues. In DNA, the CDR3 is TGTGCCAGTAGCCTACAGTCCACCTACGAGCAGTACTTC. It codes for CASSLQSTYEQYF.

The V call is TRBV5-1, the J call TRBJ2-3, with TRBD1 identical over 7 bases. The CDR3 is made up of 18 amino acids. The V gene end was trimmed by 1 base and the J gene end by 0 bases; junction bases not matched to a gene: 11. The germline CDR1 and CDR2 sequences are SGHRS and YFSETQ. CDR3 nucleotide sequence: TGCGCCAGCAGCTTGCGAGGGACAGTGGTATCCAGCACAGATACGCAGTATTTT. This translates into CASSLRGTVVSSTDTQYF.

This rearrangement joins TRBV5-1 to TRBJ2-3, with 7 bases that match TRBD1. The CDR3 contains 14 residues. V trimming: 1 base; J trimming: 4 bases; junction bases outside the gene matches: 3. From germline, CDR1 is SGHRS and CDR2 YFSETQ. Here the CDR3 DNA reads TGCGCCAGCAGCTTGAGGACAGGATCAGATACGCAGTATTTT. As protein: CASSLRTGSDTQYF.

This clone was counted only a few times. The chain is built from TRBV11-3 and TRBJ1-6, with 8 bases aligning to TRBD1. The germline CDR1 and CDR2 sequences are SGHNT and YENEEA. V shed 5 bases and J 7 bases; nucleotides not matched to a gene: 1. This CDR3 is 13 amino acids long. CDR3 region: CASSRQGNSPLHF. Written as DNA, the CDR3 is TGTGCCAGCAGCCGACAGGGGAATTCACCCCTCCACTTT.

The sample holds a few counts of this clone. V gene TRBV11-2 combines with J gene TRBJ2-2, with 9 nucleotides matching TRBD2. Trimming cost V 1 base and J 4 bases; bases outside gene matches: 1. Germline CDR1 and CDR2: SGHAT and FQNNGV. This CDR3 contains 15 residues. This chain's CDR3 is CASSLGRGGTGELFF. The CDR3 DNA follows: TGTGCCAGCAGCTTAGGGCGGGGGGGCACCGGGGAGCTGTTTTTT.

This clone showed up just a few times. The chain carries TRBV6-1 and TRBJ1-1; a possible D gene is TRBD1 (6 bases). The V end was cut by 2 bases, the J end by 5 bases, with 12 bases between. CDR3 length: 14 residues. CDR1 is MNHNS and CDR2 is SASEGT in the germline V gene. The CDR3 DNA reads as TGTGCCAGCAGTGAAACCAGGGGAGGGACTGAAGCTTTCTTT. Translated, it gives CASSETRGGTEAFF.

The chain has TRBV29-1 and TRBJ1-2; the D gene is possibly TRBD1 (6 bases). Germline lookup yields CDR1 SQVTM and CDR2 ANQGSEA. V shed 6 bases and J shed 0 bases, with 17 bases lying between them. The CDR3 totals 15 residues. CDR3 coding DNA: TGCAGCGTCATCCCCCGGGACACCGCTAACTATGGCTACACCTTC. As protein: CSVIPRDTANYGYTF.

This clone was picked up a small number of times. The chain employs TRBV2 and TRBJ1-3; no reliable D call. The length of the CDR3 is 15 residues. Germline V gene lookup returns CDR1 SNHLY and CDR2 FYNNEI. The V end was cut by 7 bases, the J end by 1 base, with 14 bases between. CDR3 DNA: TGTGCCAGCAATCTGGGCCCGGGATCTGGAAACACCATATATTTT. Translating gives CASNLGPGSGNTIYF.

J is TRBJ2-1 and V is TRBV6-5; D unresolved. Germline values: CDR1 MNHEY, CDR2 SVGAGI. V was trimmed by 1 base and J by 8 bases, leaving 3 bases between them. The CDR3 loop spans 11 amino acids. The CDR3 sequence: CASSYLYEQFF. The DNA for the CDR3 is TGTGCCAGCAGTTACTTATATGAGCAGTTCTTC.

The chain joins TRBV4-3 to TRBJ1-4; no firm D call. The CDR3 has 13 amino acids. The V gene lost 1 base and the J gene lost 8 bases, with 8 bases spanning the gap. Per germline, CDR1 LGHNA and CDR2 YSLEER. The DNA for the CDR3 is TGCGCCAGCAGCCAAGTCCTATGGGAAAAACTGTTTTTT. Protein product: CASSQVLWEKLFF.

In this sample, this clone turned up a few times. The CDR3 DNA reads TGTGCCAGCAGCCTTCGCCCGGCAGGTTCACCCCTCCACTTT. It specifies CASSLRPAGSPLHF. This chain joins TRBV9 and TRBJ1-6; D not certain. Germline CDR1 SGDLS, CDR2 YYNGEE. CDR3 size: 14 residues. Trimming took off 4 bases at V and 9 bases at J, with 14 bases between the two ends.

This clone was counted only a few times. This sequence joins TRBV5-6 and TRBJ2-7, with 7 bases matching TRBD2. Germline V gives CDR1 SGHDT, CDR2 YYEEEE. V was pared by 3 bases and J by 5 bases, with 14 bases of the junction left unmatched. The CDR3 contains 16 residues. CDR3 protein: CASSSPTPGLSDEQYF. For the CDR3, the DNA is TGTGCCAGCAGCTCTCCTACCCCGGGACTAAGCGACGAGCAGTACTTC. Full variable domain (outside the CDR3, taken from reference TRBV5-6 and TRBJ2-7): DAGVTQSPTHLIKTRGQQVTLRCSPKSGHDTVSWYQQALGQGPQFIFQYYEEEERQRGNFPDRFSGHQFPNYSSELNVNALLLGDSALYLCASSSPTPGLSDEQYFGPGTRLTVT.

The rearrangement links TRBV5-4 to TRBJ1-1, with D possibly TRBD1 on 5 matching bases. Germline CDR1 SGHNT, CDR2 YYREEE (reference sequence). V lost 4 bases and J 5 bases, leaving 12 bases between the germline ends. CDR3 length: 13 amino acids. CDR3 region: CASSDGGGTEAFF. As DNA, the CDR3 is TGTGCCAGCAGCGACGGCGGGGGGACTGAAGCTTTCTTT.